The 18 T cell receptor beta chains given below trace back to one sample, sequenced in a study of blood T cell repertoires in COVID-19 (dated by TCRdb to the early 2020s). Library generation was performed with the immunoSEQ multiplex PCR assay. TCRdb holds this immuneACCESS table with in-frame rearrangements only. Some clones are missing; in checked studies, unresolved V genes explain under half, and the rest has no known cause. The sample table holds under 50,000 clones, of which almost 85% were seen once. The ten largest clonotypes hold 8.5% to 10% of the sample. The specimen sequenced was peripheral blood. These receptors originate from a human donor in a cohort sampled during active COVID-19.

The chain combines TRBV6-2 or TRBV6-3 with TRBJ2-6; D perhaps matches TRBD1 (6 bases). CDR3 length: 15 amino acids. Germline CDR1 reads MNHEY; CDR2 reads SVGEGT. Trimming stripped 5 bases from V and 2 bases from J, with 10 bases between. CDR3 region: CASSRTEPGANVLTF. In DNA form, the CDR3 reads TGTGCCAGCAGTCGGACAGAGCCTGGGGCCAACGTCCTGACTTTC.

This clone turned up a few times. The chain recombines TRBV11-2 with TRBJ1-1; no reliable D call. In germline, CDR1 is SGHAT, CDR2 FQNNGV. The length of the CDR3 is 16 residues. Trimming removed 5 bases from V and 2 bases from J, with 18 bases in between. CDR3 amino acids: CASSPRRAITNTEAFF. The DNA of the CDR3 is TGTGCCAGCAGCCCACGCCGAGCTATAACCAACACTGAAGCTTTCTTT.

This clone is a singleton in its sample. This chain connects TRBV5-1 to TRBJ1-1, with D perhaps TRBD1 (5 bases). Germline values: CDR1 SGHRS, CDR2 YFSETQ. This CDR3 is 16 amino acids long. Trimming removed 4 bases at V and 6 bases at J, with 22 bases between. CDR3 sequence: CASSRGTGSRVSEAFF. CDR3 coding DNA: TGCGCCAGCAGCAGAGGGACTGGGTCTCGGGTGTCTGAAGCTTTCTTT. Combining the CDR3 with reference TRBV5-1 and TRBJ1-1 gives the whole variable domain KAGVTQTPRYLIKTRGQQVTLSCSPISGHRSVSWYQQTPGQGLQFLFEYFSETQRNKGNFPGRFSGRQFSNSRSEMNVSTLELGDSALYLCASSRGTGSRVSEAFFGQGTRLTVV.

In its sample, this clone was seen once. The rearrangement joins TRBV9 to TRBJ1-5; TRBD1 aligns across 11 bases. J gave up 5 bases and V 4 bases, and 5 bases lay outside the gene matches. Looked up from germline, CDR1 is SGDLS and CDR2 is YYNGEE. The CDR3 totals 15 residues. CDR3 in amino acids: CASSSEGQGDQPQHF. CDR3 nucleotide sequence: TGTGCCAGCAGCTCCGAGGGACAGGGGGATCAGCCCCAGCATTTT.

This clone has a single count. The chain carries TRBV9 and TRBJ2-7; D is perhaps TRBD1 (5 bases). The germline CDR1 and CDR2 sequences are SGDLS and YYNGEE. V lost 3 bases to trimming and J lost 3 bases, with 13 bases between them. The CDR3 totals 14 residues. The CDR3 protein is CASSANGAYYEQYF. The CDR3 bases are TGTGCCAGCAGCGCCAATGGGGCGTACTACGAGCAGTACTTC.

V and J are TRBV30 and TRBJ2-5; TRBD2 matches at 11 bases. CDR1 is GTSNPN, CDR2 SVGIG, per germline (reference sequence). V was clipped by 4 bases and J by 5 bases; unmatched bases: 12. The CDR3 extends over 16 amino acids. The CDR3 DNA reads TGTGCCTGGAAACCCCATAGCGGGAGGGCCCACGAGACCCAGTACTTC. This encodes CAWKPHSGRAHETQYF.

The V call is TRBV4-1, the J call TRBJ1-2; D ambiguous. Germline CDR1 MGHRA, CDR2 YSYEKL. The CDR3 totals 15 residues. Trimming shortened V by 0 bases and J by 8 bases, and 16 bases separated the two germline ends. The CDR3 sequence is CASSQELAAGGGYTF. DNA for the CDR3: TGCGCCAGCAGCCAAGAATTAGCGGCAGGCGGCGGCTACACCTTC.

The rearrangement links TRBV2 to TRBJ1-1; tentative D call: TRBD1 (5 bases). CDR3 length: 13 amino acids. V was pared by 6 bases and J by 4 bases, with 12 bases between. Germline CDR1 and CDR2: SNHLY and FYNNEI. For the CDR3, the DNA is TGTGCCAGCAGGCGGGGGGGAGGCACTGAAGCTTTCTTT. Protein: CASRRGGGTEAFF. Full variable domain (outside the CDR3, taken from reference TRBV2 and TRBJ1-1): EPEVTQTPSHQVTQMGQEVILRCVPISNHLYFYWYRQILGQKVEFLVSFYNNEISEKSEIFDDQFSVERPDGSNFTLKIRSTKLEDSAMYFCASRRGGGTEAFFGQGTRLTVV.

The V and J genes are TRBV12-5 and TRBJ1-2, with TRBD1 identical over 7 bases. With 1 base clipped from V and 1 base from J, the junction kept 3 bases outside the gene matches. Germline V gene sequence: CDR1 LGHNT, CDR2 FRNRAP. The CDR3 covers 15 residues. The CDR3 region has the DNA TGTGCTAGTGGTTTGGGACAGGGAATTAACTATGGCTACACCTTC. Translating it yields CASGLGQGINYGYTF. Full variable domain (missing parts from reference TRBV12-5 and TRBJ1-2): DARVTQTPRHKVTEMGQEVTMRCQPILGHNTVFWYRQTMMQGLELLAYFRNRAPLDDSGMPKDRFSAEMPDATLATLKIQPSEPRDSAVYFCASGLGQGINYGYTFGSGTRLTVV.

The chain is built from TRBV18 and TRBJ2-3; 8 bases map to TRBD1. Germline lookup yields CDR1 KGHSH and CDR2 LQKENI. The junction had 6 bases not matched to a gene; V was cut back by 5 bases and J by 5 bases. The CDR3 runs 14 residues. The CDR3 DNA sequence: TGTGCCAGCTCAAGTCAGGGGGCCGTAGATACGCAGTATTTT. Its protein product is CASSSQGAVDTQYF.

The chain recombines TRBV6-5 with TRBJ2-1; TRBD1 matches 7 bases. The V and J ends lost 4 bases and 3 bases, in that order; junction bases with no gene match: 6. Germline-derived CDR1 and CDR2 are MNHEY and SVGAGI. CDR3 length: 15 amino acids. The CDR3: CASSSQTGSYNEQFF. In DNA, the CDR3 is TGTGCCAGCAGTTCTCAGACAGGGAGCTACAATGAGCAGTTCTTC.

The chain uses TRBV5-1 and TRBJ1-5; D unclear. CDR3 length: 13 residues. Trimming removed 4 bases from V and 5 bases from J, with 10 bases in between. Per the germline V gene, CDR1 is SGHRS and CDR2 is YFSETQ. In DNA, the CDR3 is TGCGCCAGCAGCCCTGATGGAGATCAGCCCCAGCATTTT. It is translated as CASSPDGDQPQHF.

The table lists this clone with a count of one. The chain recombines TRBV18 with TRBJ1-5, with D possibly matching TRBD1 (6 bases). V lost 5 bases to trimming and J lost 4 bases, with 9 bases between them. This CDR3 comprises 13 residues. CDR1 is KGHSH, CDR2 LQKENI, per germline. The CDR3 DNA follows: TGTGCCAGCTCAATACAGGGTAATCAGCCCCAGCATTTT. This gives the protein CASSIQGNQPQHF.

This chain joins TRBV5-3 and TRBJ2-5, with 9 positions matching TRBD2. TRBV5-3 qualifies as an ORF whose function is uncertain. The length of the CDR3 is 16 residues. The J segment lost 5 bases and the V segment lost 0 bases, leaving 8 bases of the junction unmatched. The CDR3 spells CARSLGVAGEEETQYF. CDR3 nucleotides: TGTGCCAGAAGCTTGGGGGTAGCGGGAGAAGAGGAGACCCAGTACTTC.

The CDR3 reads CAWSVGSGAGYTF. CDR3 DNA: TGTGCCTGGAGTGTGGGATCAGGGGCTGGCTACACCTTC. The V and J genes are TRBV30 and TRBJ1-2, with D tentatively TRBD1 (6 bases). The V gene lost 0 bases and the J gene lost 7 bases, with 12 bases spanning the gap. The germline V gene encodes CDR1 GTSNPN and CDR2 SVGIG (reference sequence). The CDR3 runs 13 residues.

V gene TRBV4-2 combines with J gene TRBJ2-3, with TRBD2 identical over 12 bases. After removal of 2 bases from V and 6 bases from J, the junction contained 9 bases not matched to a gene. The CDR3 has 17 amino acids. The germline V gene has CDR1 LGHNA and CDR2 YNFKEQ. The CDR3 spells CASSQRGLAGTLDTQYF. The CDR3 DNA reads TGTGCCAGCAGCCAACGGGGACTAGCGGGCACCCTGGATACGCAGTATTTT.

This chain connects TRBV2 to TRBJ1-6; a weak D match, TRBD1 (5 bases). V lost 3 bases and J 4 bases, leaving 13 bases between the germline ends. Germline assignment: CDR1 SNHLY and CDR2 FYNNEI. There are 16 residues in the CDR3. The CDR3, as DNA: TGTGCCAGCAGTGACGGGACTTTGGTTTATAATTCACCCCTCCACTTT. Its protein is CASSDGTLVYNSPLHF.

J is TRBJ2-2 and V is TRBV16; possible D gene TRBD2, 7 bases. With 0 bases removed from V and 6 bases from J, the gap between germline ends came to 8 bases. The CDR3 contains 14 residues. Germline CDR1 KGHSY, CDR2 FQNENV. The CDR3 bases are TGTGCCAGCAGCCAATCGCGGGGGCCCGGGGAGCTGTTTTTT. It translates to CASSQSRGPGELFF.